This T cell receptor (beta chain) was found in a study of T cells after yellow fever vaccination. Study details: With SMART-Seq v4 Ultra Low Input, the fractions containing low cell numbers were prepared.

General study results and limits: Weaker overall was a secondary response that nonetheless peaked faster, on day 5 versus 15.

The TCR cDNA carried a universal primer site and UMIs from 5'RACE template switching. TCRdb processed the 5' RACE reads anew with MiXCR; each CDR3 protein has one entry. Of 550,000 to 750,000 distinct CDR3 sequences in the sample, around an eighth are singletons; the top ten hold more than 12%. This CDR3 spans 15 amino acids. Per germline, CDR1 MNHNS and CDR2 SASEGT. Germline trimming cut 7 bases from V and 4 bases from J; bases unmatched to any gene: 11. Turning to this clonotype: No antigen is known for it.

Sequenced here: PBMCs, sampled on the day of the yellow fever booster vaccination. This TCR came from a man younger than 40 who received the YFV17D yellow fever vaccine. This chain joins TRBV6-1 and TRBJ2-7; 9 bases are a match to TRBD2. The CDR3 DNA is TGTGCCAGCACTCCTAGCGGGACCTCCCGGTACGAGCAGTACTTC. This translates into CASTPSGTSRYEQYF.